The sequence of this TCR beta chain was determined in a study of shared clonotypes between healthy human individuals. Study-wide background: For every donor, three CD4 naive, three CD4 memory, two CD8 naive and one CD8 memory plates were used.

Samples underwent the assay at deep level. Repertoires were generated with immunoSEQ multiplex PCR, while TCRdb's copy carries only in-frame clones and drops some. The top ten hold under 2% of the sample, which has about 2,200,000 clones, about 93% seen once. Per the germline V gene, CDR1 is SGDLS and CDR2 is YYNGEE. With 5 bases removed from V and 0 bases from J, the gap between germline ends came to 15 bases. The CDR3 consists of 15 residues. Terminally differentiated effector memory CD45RA+ cells were left out of the naive CD8 fraction, which was CD45RO-negative and positively selected for CCR7. The chain joins TRBV9 to TRBJ2-7, with TRBD2 as a possible D gene (6 bases). Sequencing input: naive CD8+ T cells from PBMCs. The TCR sequence derives from a man younger than 35 in good health. Some clones in this sample may be carry-over from other donors' samples. Here the CDR3 DNA reads TGTGCCAGCAGTTTGCGGGACGGGAGCTCCTACGAGCAGTACTTC. Protein: CASSLRDGSSYEQYF.